The sequence of this TCR beta chain was determined in a study of cytomegalovirus exposure and HLA in healthy donors. At the level of the study: The roughly 120 million unique TCR beta sequences, from 150 million to 200 million T cells, were found by an earlier analysis.

General observations from the study: Cytomegalovirus-associated TCR beta chains were listed, numbering around 150. A later analysis found that most CMV-associated TCR beta chains appeared HLA-restricted.

On this clone itself: What it binds is not known.

V dropped 6 bases and J dropped 0 bases, with 9 bases sitting between them. Germline V gene data show CDR1 as KGHSH and CDR2 as LQKENI. The CDR3 is 14 amino acids. Primers: 60 Vbeta forward and 13 Jbeta reverse. The authors' processing: Later analysis identified tens of millions of unique TCR beta chains, approximately 10 million shared. TCRdb's table, derived via immunoSEQ multiplex PCR, lists solely in-frame clones and lacks some. The V and J calls and the clone size are those of that table, but D and trimming were determined from the DNA. The sample shows approximately 150,000 clones, 82% of them seen only once.

Sequencing was carried out using PBMCs. V is TRBV18 and J is TRBJ1-3; a weak D match, TRBD1 (6 bases). The source is a woman aged 55-69 years in good health and CMV-seropositive. CDR3 in DNA: TGTGCCAGCTCCCAGGACAGCTCTGGAAACACCATATATTTT. It yields the protein CASSQDSSGNTIYF.